This TCR beta chain was sequenced in a study of T cells in Graves' hyperthyroidism and ophthalmopathy. The CDR3 spans 16 residues. The V gene end was trimmed by 3 bases and the J gene end by 1 base; junction bases not matched to a gene: 6. Per germline, CDR1 DFQATT and CDR2 SNEGSKA (reference sequence). The diagnoses drew upon clinical symptoms, serum thyroxine and TRAb, thyroid ultrasound and orbital computed tomography. RNA transcripts gave rise to amplified TCR beta CDR3 regions. The HTBI primer set drove a first-round RT-PCR of the TCR CDR3. TCRdb re-derived calls from the multiplex PCR reads in MiXCR, one entry per CDR3 protein. The sample carries 550,000 to 650,000 distinct CDR3 sequences, approximately 15% recorded once.

This TCR was sampled from a woman aged 25 to 39 with Graves' hyperthyroidism that later progressed to Graves' ophthalmopathy. Sequenced material: blood. The chain recombines TRBV20-1 with TRBJ1-5; 10 nucleotides line up with TRBD1. CDR3 loop: CSASGQGGGSNQPQHF. The CDR3 DNA reads TGCAGTGCTAGCGGACAGGGGGGTGGGAGCAATCAGCCCCAGCATTTT.